One and the same sample provided the 3 T cell receptor beta chains below, sequenced in a study of siplizumab effects on memory and regulatory T cells. The protocol was immunoSEQ multiplex PCR, while the TCRdb copy is restricted to in-frame clones and leaves out a portion. In the table there are about 52,000 clones, about 97% of which are singletons. Sequenced sample: naive CD4+ T cells sorted from blood. The source is a human donor in good health.

The chain links TRBV30 to TRBJ2-3, with D possibly TRBD2 on 5 matching bases. Germline V gives CDR1 GTSNPN, CDR2 SVGIG (reference sequence). Trimming took off 3 bases at V and 1 base at J, with 5 bases between the two ends. This CDR3 region has 12 residues. The CDR3: CAWRRGTDTQYF. Here the CDR3 DNA reads TGTGCCTGGAGGAGGGGCACAGATACGCAGTATTTT.

Written as DNA, the CDR3 is TGTGCCAGCAGCTCTGACGGGAACTATGGCTACACCTTC. This translates into CASSSDGNYGYTF. The genes are TRBV5-5 and TRBJ1-2; no reliable D call. This CDR3 has 13 residues. Trimming removed 3 bases at V and 2 bases at J, with 8 bases between. The germline V gene has CDR1 SGHKS and CDR2 YYEKEE (reference sequence). The whole variable domain, remainder taken from reference TRBV5-5 and TRBJ1-2, is DAGVTQSPTHLIKTRGQQVTLRCSPISGHKSVSWYQQVLGQGPQFIFQYYEKEERGRGNFPDRFSARQFPNYSSELNVNALLLGDSALYLCASSSDGNYGYTFGSGTRLTVV.

The CDR3 DNA reads TGTGCCAGCAGCCAAGGCAGGATGGCTAACTATGGCTACACCTTC. This translates into CASSQGRMANYGYTF. The V and J genes are TRBV16 and TRBJ1-2; unclear D gene. There are 15 residues in the CDR3. CDR1 and CDR2 from the germline V gene are KGHSY and FQNENV. Trimming cost V 2 bases and J 0 bases, with 10 bases left between them. The full variable domain, with the rest looked up from reference TRBV16 and TRBJ1-2, is GEEVAQTPKHLVRGEGQKAKLYCAPIKGHSYVFWYQQVLKNEFKFLISFQNENVFDETGMPKERFSAKCLPNSPCSLEIQATKLEDSAVYFCASSQGRMANYGYTFGSGTRLTVV.